These 20 T cell receptor beta chains share one sample of origin, sequenced in a study of cytomegalovirus exposure and HLA in healthy donors (dated by TCRdb to 2017 to 2019). Library construction relied on the immunoSEQ multiplex PCR assay. For the multiplex PCR, a mixture combining 60 forward primers for TCR Vbeta segments and 13 reverse primers for TCR Jbeta segments was used. Held by TCRdb, this immuneACCESS table contains in-frame sequences only and omits some clones. Under half of the omission traces to an unresolved V gene where checked; the cause of the rest is unknown. In all, the sample holds 85,000 to 130,000 clones, and roughly 77% of those were seen once. The ten largest clones add up to 2.5% of the sample. Sequencing used PBMCs. These receptors all come from a man in his forties or fifties in good health and CMV-seronegative.

This sequence joins TRBV7-9 and TRBJ2-1, with TRBD2 identical over 8 bases. The CDR3 consists of 16 residues. In germline, CDR1 is SEHNR, CDR2 FQNEAQ (reference sequence). After removal of 4 bases from V and 8 bases from J, the junction contained 13 bases not matched to a gene. The CDR3 loop is CASSSAPGLGADEQFF. In nucleotides, the CDR3 is TGTGCCAGCAGCTCCGCGCCGGGACTAGGGGCGGATGAGCAGTTCTTC.

This clone was detected once. The chain employs TRBV12-5 and TRBJ1-2; no reliable D call. Trimming cost V 3 bases and J 8 bases, with 13 bases left between them. This CDR3 is built from 13 residues. Germline V gene data show CDR1 as LGHNT and CDR2 as FRNRAP. Here the CDR3 DNA reads TGTGCTAGTGGTTTTGGAGATTTGAGAGGCTACACCTTC. It is translated as CASGFGDLRGYTF.

This clone appeared a single time. The genes are TRBV25-1 and TRBJ1-4, with TRBD1 matching over 9 bases. CDR3 size: 16 residues. Germline V gives CDR1 MGHDK, CDR2 SYGVNS. The V segment lost 0 bases and the J segment 6 bases; nucleotides outside the gene matches: 5. The CDR3 DNA reads as TGTGCCAGCAGTGAATATGGACAGGGGATGGATGAAAAACTGTTTTTT. Its protein is CASSEYGQGMDEKLFF.

The chain joins TRBV5-1 to TRBJ1-4, with TRBD1 as a possible D gene (6 bases). The CDR3 is 16 residues long. Trimming shortened V by 2 bases and J by 2 bases, and 13 bases separated the two germline ends. Germline CDR1 SGHRS, CDR2 YFSETQ. The CDR3 loop is CASSLGWQGTNEKLFF. For the CDR3, the DNA is TGCGCCAGCAGCTTAGGGTGGCAGGGGACTAATGAAAAACTGTTTTTT.

In its sample, this clone was seen a few times. V and J are TRBV6-6 and TRBJ2-3; 10 positions agree with TRBD1. CDR3 size: 14 residues. Looked up from germline, CDR1 is MNHNY and CDR2 is SVGAGI (reference sequence). V was pared by 6 bases and J by 1 base, with 1 base of the junction left unmatched. The chain's CDR3 is CASSDRGRTDTQYF. Here the CDR3 DNA reads TGTGCCAGCAGCGACAGGGGGCGCACAGATACGCAGTATTTT.

The rearrangement joins TRBV4-2 to TRBJ2-5; 12 bases line up with TRBD2. The CDR3 length is 15 residues. V lost 2 bases to trimming and J lost 4 bases; unmatched junction nucleotides: 2. Germline-derived CDR1 and CDR2 are LGHNA and YNFKEQ. CDR3 nucleotide sequence: TGTGCCAGCAGCCAACAACTAGCGGGGGGAGAGACCCAGTACTTC. Translation: CASSQQLAGGETQYF.

The table lists this clone with a few counts. The rearrangement uses TRBV6-1 and TRBJ1-1; possible D gene TRBD1, 5 bases. CDR1 is MNHNS, CDR2 SASEGT, per germline. CDR3 length: 13 residues. V was pared by 6 bases and J by 3 bases, with 11 bases between. The CDR3 region has the DNA TGTGCCAGCAGCCCTCGGGGGGACACTGAAGCTTTCTTT. This translates into CASSPRGDTEAFF.

The rearrangement links TRBV18 to TRBJ1-5; weak D call: TRBD1 (5 bases). Germline CDR1 and CDR2: KGHSH and LQKENI. This CDR3 contains 14 residues. The germline V and J ends were trimmed by 2 bases and 7 bases, with 12 bases remaining between them. The CDR3 here is CASSPSGRGQPQHF. DNA of the CDR3: TGTGCCAGCTCACCATCTGGGAGGGGCCAGCCCCAGCATTTT.

The chain links TRBV6-1 to TRBJ1-2; maybe TRBD1 (6 bases). Germline CDR1 and CDR2: MNHNS and SASEGT. This CDR3 is built from 15 residues. Trimming shortened V by 6 bases and J by 0 bases, and 14 bases separated the two germline ends. This CDR3 is CASSPPDRPNYGYTF. The CDR3 DNA reads as TGTGCCAGCAGCCCCCCCGACAGGCCTAACTATGGCTACACCTTC.

The chain recombines TRBV18 with TRBJ2-3; 8 bases agree with TRBD2. There are 16 residues in the CDR3. V was pared by 3 bases and J by 1 base, with 6 bases of the junction left unmatched. CDR1 and CDR2 from the germline V gene are KGHSH and LQKENI. The CDR3 spells CASSPFGAGGTDTQYF. CDR3 in DNA: TGTGCCAGCTCACCGTTTGGAGCGGGGGGCACAGATACGCAGTATTTT.

This sequence joins TRBV5-1 and TRBJ1-1; unclear D gene. The CDR3 contains 14 residues. Looked up from germline, CDR1 is SGHRS and CDR2 is YFSETQ. Trimming stripped 1 base from V and 1 base from J, with 8 bases between. The chain's CDR3 is CASSLLGGNTEAFF. The DNA for the CDR3 is TGCGCCAGCAGCTTGCTGGGAGGGAACACTGAAGCTTTCTTT.

In this sample, this clone turned up once. This chain joins TRBV27 and TRBJ2-6, with D unresolved. V was cut by 6 bases and J by 0 bases, with 6 bases left in between. Germline V CDR1 and CDR2: MNHEY, SMNVEV (reference sequence). This CDR3 contains 14 residues. CDR3 amino acids: CASRQSSGANVLTF. The CDR3 region has the DNA TGTGCCAGCAGACAGAGCTCTGGGGCCAACGTCCTGACTTTC. The full variable domain, completed using reference TRBV27 and TRBJ2-6, is EAQVTQNPRYLITVTGKKLTVTCSQNMNHEYMSWYRQDPGLGLRQIYYSMNVEVTDKGDVPEGYKVSRKEKRNFPLILESPSPNQTSLYFCASRQSSGANVLTFGAGSRLTVL.

The V and J genes are TRBV12-1 and TRBJ2-7; the table's D call of TRBD1 was not tested on the DNA. TRBV12-1 is a pseudogene segment. CDR3 length equals 14 residues. CDR3 DNA sequence: TGTGCCAGCAGATCTGAAGGGGCCGACTACGAGCAGTACTTC. This codes for CASRSEGADYEQYF.

Only one count was recorded for this clone. This chain links TRBV29-1 with TRBJ2-1; TRBD2 is a possible D gene (5 bases). This CDR3 is built from 14 residues. Germline assignment: CDR1 SQVTM and CDR2 ANQGSEA. Trimming shortened V by 0 bases and J by 4 bases, and 10 bases separated the two germline ends. The CDR3 nucleotides are TGCAGCGTTGAAGACTGGCGCGGGTACAATGAGCAGTTCTTC. Encoded protein: CSVEDWRGYNEQFF.

The chain links TRBV25-1 to TRBJ2-7; D gene ambiguous. This CDR3 comprises 14 residues. The germline V gene encodes CDR1 MGHDK and CDR2 SYGVNS. Trimming took 0 bases from V and 5 from J, leaving 11 bases between them. CDR3 amino acids: CASSEYPEQDEQYF. CDR3 DNA sequence: TGTGCCAGCAGTGAATACCCAGAGCAGGACGAGCAGTACTTC.

This clone was seen only once. This chain links TRBV4-1 with TRBJ2-7; possible D gene TRBD1, 7 bases. Trimming took 1 base from V and 1 from J, leaving 11 bases between them. In germline, CDR1 is MGHRA, CDR2 YSYEKL. The CDR3 extends over 15 amino acids. The CDR3, as DNA: TGCGCCAGCAGCCAAGCTGCGGGACAGTCCTACGAGCAGTACTTC. Residues: CASSQAAGQSYEQYF.

There are a few counts of this clone. V is TRBV7-2 and J is TRBJ1-4; D is perhaps TRBD1 (6 bases). The CDR3 totals 14 residues. Trimming cost V 4 bases and J 4 bases, with 10 bases left between them. The germline CDR1 and CDR2 sequences are SGHTA and FQGNSA. The CDR3 region is CASSSTGFNEKLFF. The CDR3 DNA follows: TGTGCCAGCAGCTCGACAGGCTTTAATGAAAAACTGTTTTTT.

This clone was detected once. This chain uses TRBV10-3 with TRBJ2-7, with D unclear. Germline CDR1 is ENHRY and CDR2 is SYGVKD. The CDR3 is made up of 12 amino acids. Trimming left V 0 bases short and J 3 bases short, with 3 bases between. CDR3 residues: CAISESIYEQYF. The CDR3, as DNA: TGTGCCATCAGTGAGTCTATCTACGAGCAGTACTTC.

This rearrangement joins TRBV27 to TRBJ1-1, with a weak D call TRBD1 (6 bases). The germline V gene has CDR1 MNHEY and CDR2 SMNVEV (reference sequence). V was trimmed by 6 bases and J by 5 bases, leaving 19 bases between them. The CDR3 length is 15 residues. CDR3 region: CASRTPGGGRTEAFF. DNA of the CDR3: TGTGCCAGCAGGACCCCGGGGGGGGGCAGAACTGAAGCTTTCTTT.

The rearrangement joins TRBV7-8 to TRBJ2-2, with 9 bases aligning to TRBD1. Germline lookup yields CDR1 SGHVS and CDR2 FQNEAQ. The CDR3 contains 15 residues. The V gene end was trimmed by 7 bases and the J gene end by 2 bases; junction bases not matched to a gene: 5. In DNA form, the CDR3 reads TGTGCCAGCAAACAGGGACAGGGTAACACCGGGGAGCTGTTTTTT. It codes for CASKQGQGNTGELFF.